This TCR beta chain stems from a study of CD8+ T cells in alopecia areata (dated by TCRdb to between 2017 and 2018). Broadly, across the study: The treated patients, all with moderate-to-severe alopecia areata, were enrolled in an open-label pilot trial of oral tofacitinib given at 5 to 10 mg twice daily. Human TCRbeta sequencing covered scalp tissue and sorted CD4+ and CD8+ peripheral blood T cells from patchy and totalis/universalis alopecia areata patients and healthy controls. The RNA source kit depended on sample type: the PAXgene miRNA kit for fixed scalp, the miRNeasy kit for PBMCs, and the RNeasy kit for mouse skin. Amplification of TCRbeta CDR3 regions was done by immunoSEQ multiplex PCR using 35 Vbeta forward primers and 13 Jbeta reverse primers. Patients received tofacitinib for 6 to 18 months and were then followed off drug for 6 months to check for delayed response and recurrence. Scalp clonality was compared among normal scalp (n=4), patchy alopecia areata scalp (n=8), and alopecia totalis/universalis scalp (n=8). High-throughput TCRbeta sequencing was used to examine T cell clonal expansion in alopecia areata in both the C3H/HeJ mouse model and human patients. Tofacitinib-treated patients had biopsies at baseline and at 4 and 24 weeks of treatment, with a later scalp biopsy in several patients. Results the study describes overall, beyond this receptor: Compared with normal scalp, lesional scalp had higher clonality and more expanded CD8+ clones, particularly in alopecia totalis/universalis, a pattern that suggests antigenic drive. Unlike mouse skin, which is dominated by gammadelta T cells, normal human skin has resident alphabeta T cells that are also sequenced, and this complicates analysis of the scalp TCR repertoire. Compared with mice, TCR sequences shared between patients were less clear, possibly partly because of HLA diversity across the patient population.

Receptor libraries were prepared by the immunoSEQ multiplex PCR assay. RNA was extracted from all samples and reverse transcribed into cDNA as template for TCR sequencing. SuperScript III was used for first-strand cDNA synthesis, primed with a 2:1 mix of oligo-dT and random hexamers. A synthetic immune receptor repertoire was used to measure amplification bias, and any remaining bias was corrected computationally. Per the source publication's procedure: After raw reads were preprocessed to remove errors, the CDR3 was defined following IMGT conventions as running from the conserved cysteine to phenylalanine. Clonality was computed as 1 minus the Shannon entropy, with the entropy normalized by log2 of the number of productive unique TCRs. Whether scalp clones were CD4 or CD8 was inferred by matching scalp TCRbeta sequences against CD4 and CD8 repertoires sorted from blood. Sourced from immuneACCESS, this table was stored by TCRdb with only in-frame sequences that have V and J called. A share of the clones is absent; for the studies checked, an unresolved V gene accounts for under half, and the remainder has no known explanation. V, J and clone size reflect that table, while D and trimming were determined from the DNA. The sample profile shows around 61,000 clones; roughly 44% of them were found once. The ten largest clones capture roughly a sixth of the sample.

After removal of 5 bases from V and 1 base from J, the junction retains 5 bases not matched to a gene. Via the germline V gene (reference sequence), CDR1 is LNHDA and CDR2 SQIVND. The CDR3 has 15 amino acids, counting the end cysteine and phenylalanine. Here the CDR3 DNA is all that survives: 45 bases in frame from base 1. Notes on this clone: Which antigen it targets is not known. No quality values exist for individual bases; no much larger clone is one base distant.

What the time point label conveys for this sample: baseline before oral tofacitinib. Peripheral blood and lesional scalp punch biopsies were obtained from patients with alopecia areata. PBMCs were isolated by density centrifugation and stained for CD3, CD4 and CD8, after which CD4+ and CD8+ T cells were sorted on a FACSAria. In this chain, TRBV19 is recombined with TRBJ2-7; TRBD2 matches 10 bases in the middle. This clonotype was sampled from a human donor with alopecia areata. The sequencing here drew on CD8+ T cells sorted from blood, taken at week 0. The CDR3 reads CASSPGTSVSYEQYF. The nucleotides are TGTGCCAGTAGTCCCGGGACTAGCGTGTCCTACGAGCAGTACTTC.